This TCR beta chain was captured by sequencing in a study of cytomegalovirus exposure and HLA in healthy donors. V lost 5 bases and J 1 base, leaving 12 bases between the germline ends. CDR1 is SGHTA, CDR2 FQGNSA, per germline. The CDR3 is 14 residues long. With 60 Vbeta and 13 Jbeta primers, the PCR was carried out. The assay was immunoSEQ multiplex PCR, and TCRdb's table has in-frame clones only and misses some. The sample lists about 150,000 clones, 65% to 85% occurring once. Sequenced: PBMCs. The TCR was taken from a woman in her thirties or forties in good health and CMV-seropositive. This chain joins TRBV7-2 and TRBJ2-7; the D gene is possibly TRBD1 (6 bases). This chain's CDR3 is CASSLNTGSYEQYF. DNA for the CDR3: TGTGCCAGCAGCCTAAACACAGGGTCCTACGAGCAGTACTTC.